In this sample, the clone carrying this T cell receptor (beta chain) turned up many times. Its target is not known. The data are from a study of T cells in Graves' hyperthyroidism and ophthalmopathy. Study-wide results and limits: Among clonotypes expanded in thyroid above 0.001, most were also found in blood. Ophthalmopathy was identified by the model a median around 5.9 months ahead of onset.

Not enrolled were patients with uncontrolled infection, other autoimmune disease, pregnancy or lactation. On the basis of clinical symptoms, serum thyroxine and TRAb, thyroid ultrasound and orbital computed tomography, diagnoses were made. CDR3 size: 14 residues. Germline V gives CDR1 SGHRS, CDR2 YFSETQ. V gave up 5 bases and J gave up 6 bases; unmatched junction bases: 6. TCR beta CDR3 sequences were amplified from RNA transcripts. A first-round RT-PCR of the TCR CDR3 used the HTBI primer set. TCRdb itself ran the multiplex PCR reads through MiXCR, one entry per CDR3 protein. The sample shows 560,000 or so distinct CDR3 sequences, 15% to 20% of them seen only once.

The rearrangement uses TRBV5-1 and TRBJ2-3, with TRBD2 matching over 10 bases. This sequence originates from a middle-aged man with Graves' ophthalmopathy. The sample consisted of blood. The CDR3 bases are TGCGCCAGCAGGATAGCGGGGGGACAGGATACGCAGTATTTT. Amino acids: CASRIAGGQDTQYF.